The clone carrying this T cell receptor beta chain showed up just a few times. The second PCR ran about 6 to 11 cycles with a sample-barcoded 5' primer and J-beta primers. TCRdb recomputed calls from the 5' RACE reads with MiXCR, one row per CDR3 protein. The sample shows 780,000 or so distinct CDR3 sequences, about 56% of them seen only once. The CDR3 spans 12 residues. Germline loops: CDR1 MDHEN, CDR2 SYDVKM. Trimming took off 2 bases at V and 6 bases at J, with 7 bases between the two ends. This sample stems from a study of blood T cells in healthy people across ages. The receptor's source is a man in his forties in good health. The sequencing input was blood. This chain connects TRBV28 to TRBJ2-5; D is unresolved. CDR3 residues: CASSLRSKTQYF. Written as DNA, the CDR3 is TGTGCCAGCAGTTTAAGGAGTAAGACCCAGTACTTC.